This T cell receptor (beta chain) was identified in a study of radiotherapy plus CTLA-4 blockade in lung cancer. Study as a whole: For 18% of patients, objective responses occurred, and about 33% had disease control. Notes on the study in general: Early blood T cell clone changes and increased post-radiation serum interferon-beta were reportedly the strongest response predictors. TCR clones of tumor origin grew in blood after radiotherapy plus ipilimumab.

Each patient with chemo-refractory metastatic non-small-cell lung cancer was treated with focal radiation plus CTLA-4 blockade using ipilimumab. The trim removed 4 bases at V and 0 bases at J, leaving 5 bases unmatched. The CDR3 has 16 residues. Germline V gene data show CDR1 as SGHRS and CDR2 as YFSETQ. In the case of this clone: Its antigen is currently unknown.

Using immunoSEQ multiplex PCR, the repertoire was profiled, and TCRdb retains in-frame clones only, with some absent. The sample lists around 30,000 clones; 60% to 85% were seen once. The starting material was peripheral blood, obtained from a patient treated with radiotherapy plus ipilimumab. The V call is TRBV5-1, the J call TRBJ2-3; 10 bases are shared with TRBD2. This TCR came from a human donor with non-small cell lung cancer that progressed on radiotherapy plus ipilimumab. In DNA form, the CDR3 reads TGCGCCAGCAGCCCCAGGACTAGCGGCAGCACAGATACGCAGTATTTT. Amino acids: CASSPRTSGSTDTQYF.